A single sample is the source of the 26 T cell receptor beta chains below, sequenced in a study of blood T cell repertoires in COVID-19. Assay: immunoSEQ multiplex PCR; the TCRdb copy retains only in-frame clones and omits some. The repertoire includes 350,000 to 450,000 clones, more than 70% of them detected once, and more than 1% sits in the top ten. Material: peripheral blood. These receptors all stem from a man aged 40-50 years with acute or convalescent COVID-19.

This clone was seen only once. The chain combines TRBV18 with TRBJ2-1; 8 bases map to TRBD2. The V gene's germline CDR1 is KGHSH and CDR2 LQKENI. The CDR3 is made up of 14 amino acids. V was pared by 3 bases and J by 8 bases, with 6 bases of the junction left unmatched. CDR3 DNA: TGTGCCAGCTCACCCTCTCGGGAGGGACATGAGCAGTTCTTC. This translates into CASSPSREGHEQFF.

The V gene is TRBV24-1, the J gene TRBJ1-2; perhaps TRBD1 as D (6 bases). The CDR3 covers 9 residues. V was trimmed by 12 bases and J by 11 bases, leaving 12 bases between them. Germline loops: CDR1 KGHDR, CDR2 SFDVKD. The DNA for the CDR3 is TGTGCCGCGGGGGCAGGGTACACCTTC. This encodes CAAGAGYTF.

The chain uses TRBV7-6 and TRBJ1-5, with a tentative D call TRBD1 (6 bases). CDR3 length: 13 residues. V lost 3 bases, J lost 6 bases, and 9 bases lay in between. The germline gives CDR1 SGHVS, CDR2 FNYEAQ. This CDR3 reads CASSLGAGQPQHF. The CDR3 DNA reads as TGTGCCAGCAGCTTGGGGGCAGGTCAGCCCCAGCATTTT.

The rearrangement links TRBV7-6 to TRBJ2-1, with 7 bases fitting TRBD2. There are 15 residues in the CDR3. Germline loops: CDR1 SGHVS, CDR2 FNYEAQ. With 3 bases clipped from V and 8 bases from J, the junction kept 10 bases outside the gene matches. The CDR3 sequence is CASSFDTREIDEQFF. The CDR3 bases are TGTGCCAGCAGCTTCGATACGCGGGAGATCGATGAGCAGTTCTTC.

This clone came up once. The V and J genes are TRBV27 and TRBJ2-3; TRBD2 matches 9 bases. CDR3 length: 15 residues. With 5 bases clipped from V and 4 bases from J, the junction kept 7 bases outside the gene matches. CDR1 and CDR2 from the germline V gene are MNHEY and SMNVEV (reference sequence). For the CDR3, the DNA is TGTGCCAGCAGTCCCAGCGGGGGGTGGGCAGATACGCAGTATTTT. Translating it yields CASSPSGGWADTQYF.

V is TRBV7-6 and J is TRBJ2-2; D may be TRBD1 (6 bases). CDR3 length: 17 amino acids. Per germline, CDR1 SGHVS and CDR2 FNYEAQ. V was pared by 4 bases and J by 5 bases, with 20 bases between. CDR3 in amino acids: CASSSQPLGGGTGELFF. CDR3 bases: TGTGCCAGCAGCTCCCAACCCCTTGGGGGCGGGACCGGGGAGCTGTTTTTT.

CDR3 in amino acids: CASSTRRGRTEAFF. The CDR3 DNA reads as TGTGCCAGCAGTACCCGGAGAGGGAGGACTGAAGCTTTCTTT. The V and J genes are TRBV28 and TRBJ1-1; D call uncertain. The CDR3 length is 14 residues. V lost 5 bases and J 5 bases, leaving 15 bases between the germline ends. Germline loops: CDR1 MDHEN, CDR2 SYDVKM.

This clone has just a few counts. For the CDR3, the DNA is TGTGCCAGCAGTTTTCTCAGCCAAGAGACCCAGTACTTC. It yields the protein CASSFLSQETQYF. The rearrangement links TRBV12-3 or TRBV12-4 to TRBJ2-5, with D hard to call. The V gene lost 3 bases and the J gene lost 1 base, with 6 bases spanning the gap. The CDR3 sequence is 13 residues long.

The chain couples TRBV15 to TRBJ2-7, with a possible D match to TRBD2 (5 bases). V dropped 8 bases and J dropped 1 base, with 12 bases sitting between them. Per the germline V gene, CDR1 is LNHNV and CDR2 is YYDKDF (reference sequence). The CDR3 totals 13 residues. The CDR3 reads CATGLLRSYEQYF. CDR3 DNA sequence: TGTGCCACCGGACTTTTGCGATCCTACGAGCAGTACTTC.

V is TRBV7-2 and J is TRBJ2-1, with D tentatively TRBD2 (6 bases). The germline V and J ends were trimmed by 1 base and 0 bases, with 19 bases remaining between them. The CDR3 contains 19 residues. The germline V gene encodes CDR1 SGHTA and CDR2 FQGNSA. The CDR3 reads CASSLVWGAGPRSYNEQFF. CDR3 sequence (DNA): TGTGCCAGCAGCTTAGTTTGGGGAGCGGGCCCCCGCTCCTACAATGAGCAGTTCTTC.

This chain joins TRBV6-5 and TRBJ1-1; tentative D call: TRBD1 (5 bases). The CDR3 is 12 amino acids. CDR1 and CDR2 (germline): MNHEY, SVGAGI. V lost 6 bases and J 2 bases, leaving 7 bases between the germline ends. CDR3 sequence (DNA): TGTGCCAGCAGAAGGGGTAACACTGAAGCTTTCTTT. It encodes CASRRGNTEAFF.

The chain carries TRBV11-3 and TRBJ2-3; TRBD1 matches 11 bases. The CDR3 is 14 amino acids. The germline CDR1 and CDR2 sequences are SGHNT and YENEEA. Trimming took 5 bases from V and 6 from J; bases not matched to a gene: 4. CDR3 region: CASSPRTGGDTQYF. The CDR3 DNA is TGTGCCAGCAGCCCGCGGACAGGGGGCGATACGCAGTATTTT.

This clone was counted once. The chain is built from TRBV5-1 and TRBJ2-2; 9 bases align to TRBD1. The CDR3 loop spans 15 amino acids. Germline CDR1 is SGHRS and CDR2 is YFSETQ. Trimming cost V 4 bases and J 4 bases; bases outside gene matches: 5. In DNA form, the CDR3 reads TGCGCCAGCAGCGCGGACAGGGGTTTCACCGGGGAGCTGTTTTTT. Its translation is CASSADRGFTGELFF.

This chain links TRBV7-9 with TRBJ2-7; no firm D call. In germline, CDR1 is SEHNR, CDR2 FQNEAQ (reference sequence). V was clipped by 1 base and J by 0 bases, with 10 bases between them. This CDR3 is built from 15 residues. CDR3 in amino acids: CASSLVPVFSYEQYF. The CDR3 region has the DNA TGTGCCAGCAGCTTAGTCCCAGTGTTCTCCTACGAGCAGTACTTC.

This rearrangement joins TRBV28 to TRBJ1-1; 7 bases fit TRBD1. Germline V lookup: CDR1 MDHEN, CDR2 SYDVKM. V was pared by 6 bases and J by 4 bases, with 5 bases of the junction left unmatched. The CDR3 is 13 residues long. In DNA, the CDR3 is TGTGCCAGCAGCCAGGGGGGTCGCACTGAAGCTTTCTTT. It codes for CASSQGGRTEAFF. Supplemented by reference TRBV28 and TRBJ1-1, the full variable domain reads DVKVTQSSRYLVKRTGEKVFLECVQDMDHENMFWYRQDPGLGLRLIYFSYDVKMKEKGDIPEGYSVSREKKERFSLILESASTNQTSMYLCASSQGGRTEAFFGQGTRLTVV.

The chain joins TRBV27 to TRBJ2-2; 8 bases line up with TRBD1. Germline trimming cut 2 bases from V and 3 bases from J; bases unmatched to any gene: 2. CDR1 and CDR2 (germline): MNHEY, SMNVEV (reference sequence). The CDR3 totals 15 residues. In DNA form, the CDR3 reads TGTGCCAGCAGTTTACAGGGGGCTTACACCGGGGAGCTGTTTTTT. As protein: CASSLQGAYTGELFF.

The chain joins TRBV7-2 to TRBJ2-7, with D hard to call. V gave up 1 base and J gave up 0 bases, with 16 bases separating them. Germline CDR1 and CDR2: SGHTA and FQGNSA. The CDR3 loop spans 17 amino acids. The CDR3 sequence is CASSLVFQLPISYEQYF. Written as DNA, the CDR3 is TGTGCCAGCAGCTTAGTGTTTCAACTTCCAATCTCCTACGAGCAGTACTTC.

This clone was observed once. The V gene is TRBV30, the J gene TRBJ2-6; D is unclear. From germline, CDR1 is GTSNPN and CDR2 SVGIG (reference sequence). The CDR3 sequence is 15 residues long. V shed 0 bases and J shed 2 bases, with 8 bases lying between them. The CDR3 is CAWSVGQAGANVLTF. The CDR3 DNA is TGTGCCTGGAGTGTTGGGCAGGCTGGGGCCAACGTCCTGACTTTC.

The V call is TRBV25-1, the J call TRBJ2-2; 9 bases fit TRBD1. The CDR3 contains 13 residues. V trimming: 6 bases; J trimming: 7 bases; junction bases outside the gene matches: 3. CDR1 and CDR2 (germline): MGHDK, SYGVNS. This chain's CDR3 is CASRGQGSGELFF. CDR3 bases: TGTGCCAGCAGGGGACAGGGAAGCGGGGAGCTGTTTTTT.

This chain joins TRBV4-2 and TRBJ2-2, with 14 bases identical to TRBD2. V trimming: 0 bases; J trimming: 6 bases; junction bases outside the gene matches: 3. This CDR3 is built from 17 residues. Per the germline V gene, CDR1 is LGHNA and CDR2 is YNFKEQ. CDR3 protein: CASSQESGLAGAGELFF. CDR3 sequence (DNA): TGTGCCAGCAGCCAAGAGTCGGGACTAGCGGGAGCCGGGGAGCTGTTTTTT.

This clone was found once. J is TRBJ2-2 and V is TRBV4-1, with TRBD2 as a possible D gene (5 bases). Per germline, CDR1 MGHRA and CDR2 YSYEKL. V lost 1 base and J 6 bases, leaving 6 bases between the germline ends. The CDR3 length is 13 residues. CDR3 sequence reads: CASSQGGSGELFF. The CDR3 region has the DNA TGCGCCAGCAGCCAAGGCGGGTCCGGGGAGCTGTTTTTT.

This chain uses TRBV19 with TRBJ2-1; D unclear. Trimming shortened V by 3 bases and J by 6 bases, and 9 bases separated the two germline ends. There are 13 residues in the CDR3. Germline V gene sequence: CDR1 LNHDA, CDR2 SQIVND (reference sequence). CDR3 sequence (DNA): TGTGCCAGTAGTATCACAGTATTCAATGAGCAGTTCTTC. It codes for CASSITVFNEQFF.

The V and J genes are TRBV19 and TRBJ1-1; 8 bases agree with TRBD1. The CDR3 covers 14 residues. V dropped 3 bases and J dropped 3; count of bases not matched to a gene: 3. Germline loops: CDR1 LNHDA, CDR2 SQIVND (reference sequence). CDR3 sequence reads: CASSMDREDTEAFF. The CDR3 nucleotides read TGTGCCAGTAGTATGGACAGGGAGGACACTGAAGCTTTCTTT.

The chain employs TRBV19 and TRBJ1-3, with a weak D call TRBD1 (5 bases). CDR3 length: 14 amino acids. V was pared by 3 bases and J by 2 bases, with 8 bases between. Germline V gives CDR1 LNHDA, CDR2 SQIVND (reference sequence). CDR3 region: CASSIPGAGNTIYF. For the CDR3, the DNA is TGTGCCAGTAGTATTCCGGGGGCTGGAAACACCATATATTTT.

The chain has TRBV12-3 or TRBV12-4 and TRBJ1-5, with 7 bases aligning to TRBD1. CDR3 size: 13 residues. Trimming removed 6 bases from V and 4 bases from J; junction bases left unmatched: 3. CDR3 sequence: CASRTTGNQPQHF. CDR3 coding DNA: TGTGCCAGCAGGACGACAGGGAATCAGCCCCAGCATTTT.

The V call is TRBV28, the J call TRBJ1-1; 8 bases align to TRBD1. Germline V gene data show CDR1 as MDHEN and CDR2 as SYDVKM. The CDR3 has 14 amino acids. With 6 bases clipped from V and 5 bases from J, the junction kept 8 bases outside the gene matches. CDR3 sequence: CASSLGQGRTEAFF. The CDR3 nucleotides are TGTGCCAGCAGCCTAGGACAGGGAAGAACTGAAGCTTTCTTT. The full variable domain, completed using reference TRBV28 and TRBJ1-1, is DVKVTQSSRYLVKRTGEKVFLECVQDMDHENMFWYRQDPGLGLRLIYFSYDVKMKEKGDIPEGYSVSREKKERFSLILESASTNQTSMYLCASSLGQGRTEAFFGQGTRLTVV.